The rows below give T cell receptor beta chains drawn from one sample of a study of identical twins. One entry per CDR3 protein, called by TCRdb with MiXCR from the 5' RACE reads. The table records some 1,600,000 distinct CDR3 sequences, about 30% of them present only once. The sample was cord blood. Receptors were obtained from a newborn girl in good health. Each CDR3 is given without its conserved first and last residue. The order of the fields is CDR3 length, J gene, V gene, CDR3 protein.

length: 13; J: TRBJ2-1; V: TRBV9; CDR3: ASSVVTSGSGEQF
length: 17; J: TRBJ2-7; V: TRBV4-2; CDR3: ASSQDSSGGLAGGYEQY
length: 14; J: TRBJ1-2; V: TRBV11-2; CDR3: ASSTQRGSLRGGYT
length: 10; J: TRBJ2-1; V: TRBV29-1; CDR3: GYYGTYNGQF
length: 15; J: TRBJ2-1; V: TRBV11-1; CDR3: ASKFRGRPPLDNEQF
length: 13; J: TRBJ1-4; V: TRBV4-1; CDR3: ASSPQGTQGEKLF
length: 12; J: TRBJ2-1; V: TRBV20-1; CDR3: SARGTGDYNEQF
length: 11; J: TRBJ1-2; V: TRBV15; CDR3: ATSVFPDYGYT
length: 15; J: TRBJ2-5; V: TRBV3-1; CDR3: ASSQDTFRASDETQY
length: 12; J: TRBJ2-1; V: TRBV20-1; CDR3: SAREGGSGNEQF
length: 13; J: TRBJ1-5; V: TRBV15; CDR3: ATSIEGRGNQPQH
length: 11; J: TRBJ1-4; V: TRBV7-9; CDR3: ASRLGQGGKLF
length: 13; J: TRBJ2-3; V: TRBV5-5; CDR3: ASSSGGRTTDTQY
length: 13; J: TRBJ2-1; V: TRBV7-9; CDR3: ASSLALSTRNEQF
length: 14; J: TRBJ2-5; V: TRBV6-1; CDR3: ASSEGHGQFQETQY
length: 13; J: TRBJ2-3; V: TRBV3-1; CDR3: ASTGRGSNTDTQY
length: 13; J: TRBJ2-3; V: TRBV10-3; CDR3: AISETSGSTDTQY
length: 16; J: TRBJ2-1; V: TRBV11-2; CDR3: ASSLEPSGLSSYNEQF